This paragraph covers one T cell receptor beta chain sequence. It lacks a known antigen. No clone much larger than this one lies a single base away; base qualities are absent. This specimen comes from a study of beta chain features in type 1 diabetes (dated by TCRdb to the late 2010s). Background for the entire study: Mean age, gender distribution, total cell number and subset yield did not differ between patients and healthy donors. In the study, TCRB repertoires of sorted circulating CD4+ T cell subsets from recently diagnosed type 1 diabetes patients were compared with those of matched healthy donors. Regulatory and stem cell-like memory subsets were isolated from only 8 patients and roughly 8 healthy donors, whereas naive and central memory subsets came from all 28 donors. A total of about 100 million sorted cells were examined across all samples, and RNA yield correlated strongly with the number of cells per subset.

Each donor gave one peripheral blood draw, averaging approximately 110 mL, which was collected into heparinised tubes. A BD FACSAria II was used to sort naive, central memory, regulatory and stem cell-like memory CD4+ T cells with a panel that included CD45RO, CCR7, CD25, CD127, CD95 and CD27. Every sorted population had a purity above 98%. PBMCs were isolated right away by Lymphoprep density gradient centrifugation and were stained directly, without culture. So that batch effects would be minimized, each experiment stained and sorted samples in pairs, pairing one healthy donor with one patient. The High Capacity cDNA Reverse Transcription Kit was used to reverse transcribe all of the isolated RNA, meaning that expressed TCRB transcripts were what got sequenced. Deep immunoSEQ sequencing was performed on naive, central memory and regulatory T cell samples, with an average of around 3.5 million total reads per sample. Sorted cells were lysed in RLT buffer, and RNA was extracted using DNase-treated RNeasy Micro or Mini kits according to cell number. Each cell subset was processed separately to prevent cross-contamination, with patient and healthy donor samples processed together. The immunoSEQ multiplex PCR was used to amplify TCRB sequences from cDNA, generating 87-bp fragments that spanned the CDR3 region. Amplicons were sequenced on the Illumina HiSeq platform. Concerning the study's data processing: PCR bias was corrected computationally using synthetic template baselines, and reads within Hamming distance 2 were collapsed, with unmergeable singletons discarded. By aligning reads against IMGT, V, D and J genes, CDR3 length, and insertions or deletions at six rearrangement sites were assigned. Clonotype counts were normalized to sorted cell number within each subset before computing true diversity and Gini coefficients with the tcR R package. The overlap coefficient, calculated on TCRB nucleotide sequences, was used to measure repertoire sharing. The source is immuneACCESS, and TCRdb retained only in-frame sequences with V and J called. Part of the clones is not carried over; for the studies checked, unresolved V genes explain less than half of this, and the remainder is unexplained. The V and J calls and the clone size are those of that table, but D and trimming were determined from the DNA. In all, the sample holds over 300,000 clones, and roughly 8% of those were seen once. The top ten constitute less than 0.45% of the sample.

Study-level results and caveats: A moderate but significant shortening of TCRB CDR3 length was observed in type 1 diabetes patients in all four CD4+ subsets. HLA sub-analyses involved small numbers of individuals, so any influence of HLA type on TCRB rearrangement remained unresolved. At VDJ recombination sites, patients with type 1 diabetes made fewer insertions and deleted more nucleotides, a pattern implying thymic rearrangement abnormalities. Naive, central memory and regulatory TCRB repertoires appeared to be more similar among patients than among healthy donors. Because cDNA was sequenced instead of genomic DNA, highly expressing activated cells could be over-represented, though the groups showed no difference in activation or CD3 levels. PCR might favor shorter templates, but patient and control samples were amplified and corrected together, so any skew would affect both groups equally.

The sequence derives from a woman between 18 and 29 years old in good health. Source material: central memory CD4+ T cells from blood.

The nucleotide sequence is given as TGTGCCAGCAGTGAATACGAGGGGCCCTACAATGAGCAGTTCTTC. The encoded protein is CASSEYEGPYNEQFF. The chain was built from TRBV2 and TRBJ2-1; the D segment is perhaps TRBD1 or TRBD2, each sharing 5 matched bases. Based on the germline V gene, the CDR1 and CDR2 sequences are SNHLY and FYNNEI. The V and J ends are trimmed by 2 bases and 2 bases, leaving 10 bases between them. From its cysteine to its phenylalanine, the CDR3 spans 15 amino acids. This entry keeps only the CDR3 DNA: 45 bases, framed from base 1.